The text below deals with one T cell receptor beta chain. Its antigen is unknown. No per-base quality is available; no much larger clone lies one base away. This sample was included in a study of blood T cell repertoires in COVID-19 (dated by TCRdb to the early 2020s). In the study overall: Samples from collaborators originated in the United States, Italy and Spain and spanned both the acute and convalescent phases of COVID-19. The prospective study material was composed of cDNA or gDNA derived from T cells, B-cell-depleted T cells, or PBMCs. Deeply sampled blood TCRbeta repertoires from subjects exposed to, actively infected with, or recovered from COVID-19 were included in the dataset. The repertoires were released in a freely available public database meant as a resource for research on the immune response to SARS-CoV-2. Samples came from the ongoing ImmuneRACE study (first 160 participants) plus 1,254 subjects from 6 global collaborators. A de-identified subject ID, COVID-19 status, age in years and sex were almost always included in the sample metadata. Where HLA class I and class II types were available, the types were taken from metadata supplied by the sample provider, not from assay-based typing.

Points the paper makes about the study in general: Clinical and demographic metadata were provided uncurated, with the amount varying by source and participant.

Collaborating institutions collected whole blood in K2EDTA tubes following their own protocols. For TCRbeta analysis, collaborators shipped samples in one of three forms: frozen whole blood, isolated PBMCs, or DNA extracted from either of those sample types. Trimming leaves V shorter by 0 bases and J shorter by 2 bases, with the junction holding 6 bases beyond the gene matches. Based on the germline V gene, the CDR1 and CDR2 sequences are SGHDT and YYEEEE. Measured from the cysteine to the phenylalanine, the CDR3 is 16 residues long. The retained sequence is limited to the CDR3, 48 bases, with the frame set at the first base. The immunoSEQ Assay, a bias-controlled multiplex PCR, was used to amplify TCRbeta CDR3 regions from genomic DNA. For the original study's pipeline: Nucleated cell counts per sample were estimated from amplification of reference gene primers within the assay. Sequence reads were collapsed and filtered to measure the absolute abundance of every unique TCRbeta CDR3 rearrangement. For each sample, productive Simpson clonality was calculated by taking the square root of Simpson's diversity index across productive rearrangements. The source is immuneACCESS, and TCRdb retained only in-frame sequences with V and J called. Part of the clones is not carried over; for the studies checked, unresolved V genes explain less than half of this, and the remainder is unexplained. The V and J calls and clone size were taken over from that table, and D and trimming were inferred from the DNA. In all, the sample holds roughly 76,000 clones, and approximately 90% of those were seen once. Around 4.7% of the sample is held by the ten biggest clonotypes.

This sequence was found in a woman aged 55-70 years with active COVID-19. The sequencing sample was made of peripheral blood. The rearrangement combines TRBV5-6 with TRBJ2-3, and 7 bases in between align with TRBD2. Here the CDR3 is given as CASSLGGGILTDTQYF. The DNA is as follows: TGTGCCAGCAGCTTGGGGGGAGGGATCCTCACAGATACGCAGTATTTT.